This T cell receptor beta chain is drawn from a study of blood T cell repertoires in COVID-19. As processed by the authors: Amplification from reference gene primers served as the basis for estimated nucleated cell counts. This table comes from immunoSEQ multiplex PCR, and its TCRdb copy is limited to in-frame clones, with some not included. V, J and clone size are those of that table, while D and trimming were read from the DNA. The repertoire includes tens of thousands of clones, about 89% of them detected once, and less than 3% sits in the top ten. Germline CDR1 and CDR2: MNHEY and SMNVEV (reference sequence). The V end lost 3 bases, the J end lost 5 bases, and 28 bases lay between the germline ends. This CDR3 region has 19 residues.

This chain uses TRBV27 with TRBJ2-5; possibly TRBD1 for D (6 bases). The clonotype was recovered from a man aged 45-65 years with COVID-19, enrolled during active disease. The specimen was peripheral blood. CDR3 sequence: CASSLRQAAAERWPETQYF. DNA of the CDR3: TGTGCCAGCAGTTTGAGACAGGCCGCAGCCGAGAGGTGGCCGGAGACCCAGTACTTC.